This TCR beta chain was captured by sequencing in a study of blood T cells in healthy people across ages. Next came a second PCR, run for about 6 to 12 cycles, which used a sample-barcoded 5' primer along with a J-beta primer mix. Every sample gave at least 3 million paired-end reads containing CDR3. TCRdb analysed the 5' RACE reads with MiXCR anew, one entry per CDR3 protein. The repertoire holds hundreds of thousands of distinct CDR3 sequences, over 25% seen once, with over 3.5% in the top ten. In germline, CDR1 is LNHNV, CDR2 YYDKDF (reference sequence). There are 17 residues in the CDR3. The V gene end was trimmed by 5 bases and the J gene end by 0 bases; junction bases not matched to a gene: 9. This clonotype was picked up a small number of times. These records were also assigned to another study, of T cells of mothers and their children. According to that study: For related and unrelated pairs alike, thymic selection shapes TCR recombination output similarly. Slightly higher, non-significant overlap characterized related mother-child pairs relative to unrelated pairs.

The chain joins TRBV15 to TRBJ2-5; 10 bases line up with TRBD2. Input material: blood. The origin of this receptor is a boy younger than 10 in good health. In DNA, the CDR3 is TGTGCCACCAGCGAAGAAGGACTAGCGGTGTACCAAGAGACCCAGTACTTC. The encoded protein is CATSEEGLAVYQETQYF. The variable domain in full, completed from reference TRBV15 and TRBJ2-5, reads DAMVIQNPRYQVTQFGKPVTLSCSQTLNHNVMYWYQQKSSQAPKLLFHYYDKDFNNEADTPDNFQSRRPNTSFCFLDIRSPGLGDTAMYLCATSEEGLAVYQETQYFGPGTRLLVL.